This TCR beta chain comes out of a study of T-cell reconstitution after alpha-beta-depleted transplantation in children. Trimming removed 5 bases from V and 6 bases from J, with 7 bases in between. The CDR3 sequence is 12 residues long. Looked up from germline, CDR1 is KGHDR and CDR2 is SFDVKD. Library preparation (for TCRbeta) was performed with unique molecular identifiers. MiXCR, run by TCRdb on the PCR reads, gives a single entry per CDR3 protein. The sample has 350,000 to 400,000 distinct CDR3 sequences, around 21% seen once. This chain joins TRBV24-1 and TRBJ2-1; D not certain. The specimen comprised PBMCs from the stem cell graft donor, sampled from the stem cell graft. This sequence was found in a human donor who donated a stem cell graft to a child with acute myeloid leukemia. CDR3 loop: CATSVSANEQFF. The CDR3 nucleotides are TGTGCCACCAGTGTGTCAGCCAATGAGCAGTTCTTC.